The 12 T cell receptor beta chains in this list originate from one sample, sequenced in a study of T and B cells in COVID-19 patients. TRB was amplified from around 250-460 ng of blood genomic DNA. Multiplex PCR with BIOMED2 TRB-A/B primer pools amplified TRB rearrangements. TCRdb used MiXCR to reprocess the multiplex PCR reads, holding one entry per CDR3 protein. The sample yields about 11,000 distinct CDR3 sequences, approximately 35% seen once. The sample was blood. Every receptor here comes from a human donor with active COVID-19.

DNA for the CDR3: TGTGCCAGCAGTTTAAAATTTGGGGGGCAGAGGACTGAAGCTTTCTTT. As protein: CASSLKFGGQRTEAFF. The chain joins TRBV12-3 or TRBV12-4 to TRBJ1-1; D perhaps matches TRBD1 (6 bases). CDR3 length equals 16 residues. The V gene lost 2 bases and the J gene lost 5 bases, with 18 bases spanning the gap.

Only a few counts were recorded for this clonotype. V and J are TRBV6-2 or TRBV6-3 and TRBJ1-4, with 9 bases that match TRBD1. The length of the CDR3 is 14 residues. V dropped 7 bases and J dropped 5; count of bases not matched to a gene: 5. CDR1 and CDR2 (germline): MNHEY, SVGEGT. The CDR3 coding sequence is TGTGCCAGCATCGTGACAGGGGGAAATGAAAAACTGTTTTTT. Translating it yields CASIVTGGNEKLFF.

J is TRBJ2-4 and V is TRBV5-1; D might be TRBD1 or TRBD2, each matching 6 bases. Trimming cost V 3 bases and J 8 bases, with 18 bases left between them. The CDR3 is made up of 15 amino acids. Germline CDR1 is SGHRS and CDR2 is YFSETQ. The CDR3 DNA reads TGCGCCAGCAGCTCCTCGGGGGCCCTCGGGGACATTCAGTACTTC. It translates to CASSSSGALGDIQYF.

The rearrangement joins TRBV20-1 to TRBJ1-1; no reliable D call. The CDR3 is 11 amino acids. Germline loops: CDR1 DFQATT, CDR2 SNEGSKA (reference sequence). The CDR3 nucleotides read TGCAGCCCGTTATTTAGCGCTGAAGCTTTCTTT. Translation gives CSPLFSAEAFF.

As DNA, the CDR3 is TGTGCCACCAGTGATTCCCCAAACTACGAGCAGTACTTC. It translates to CATSDSPNYEQYF. The genes are TRBV24-1 and TRBJ2-7; D is unresolved. Germline-derived CDR1 and CDR2 are KGHDR and SFDVKD. This CDR3 spans 13 amino acids. V was shortened by 2 bases and J by 3 bases, with 7 bases between the two germline ends.

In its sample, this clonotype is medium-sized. CDR3 sequence: CASSLSMGNEQFF. The CDR3 DNA follows: TGTGCCAGCAGTTTGTCCATGGGTAATGAGCAGTTCTTC. This chain connects TRBV27 to TRBJ2-1; unclear D gene. The ends were cut back, 3 bases at V and 7 bases at J, with 10 bases in the middle. Germline lookup yields CDR1 MNHEY and CDR2 SMNVEV (reference sequence). The CDR3 loop spans 13 amino acids.

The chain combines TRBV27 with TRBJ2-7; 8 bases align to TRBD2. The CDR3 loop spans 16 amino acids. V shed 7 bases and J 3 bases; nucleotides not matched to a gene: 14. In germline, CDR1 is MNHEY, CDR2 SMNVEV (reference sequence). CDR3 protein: CASTSQGGGGYYEQYF. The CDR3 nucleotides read TGTGCCAGCACATCACAGGGTGGCGGGGGGTACTACGAGCAGTACTTC.

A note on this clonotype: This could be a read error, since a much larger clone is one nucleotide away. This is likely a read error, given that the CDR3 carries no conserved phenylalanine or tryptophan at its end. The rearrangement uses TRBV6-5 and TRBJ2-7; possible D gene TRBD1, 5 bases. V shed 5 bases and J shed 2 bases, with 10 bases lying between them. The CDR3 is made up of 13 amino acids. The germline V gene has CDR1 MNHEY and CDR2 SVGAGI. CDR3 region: CASSPGIPYEQYS. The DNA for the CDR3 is TGTGCCAGCAGTCCAGGGATACCCTACGAGCAGTACTCC.

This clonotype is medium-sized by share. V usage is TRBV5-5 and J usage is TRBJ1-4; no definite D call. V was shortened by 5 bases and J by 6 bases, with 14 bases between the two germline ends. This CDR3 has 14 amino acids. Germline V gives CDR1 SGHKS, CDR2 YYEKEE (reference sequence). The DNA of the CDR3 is TGTGCCAGCAGTTCTCCGGACGGGTATGAAAAACTGTTTTTT. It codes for CASSSPDGYEKLFF.

CDR3 region: CASSNTRHNEQFF. DNA of the CDR3: TGTGCCAGCAGTAACACTCGCCACAATGAGCAGTTCTTC. This chain links TRBV6-2 or TRBV6-3 with TRBJ2-1, with D hard to call. V was pared by 5 bases and J by 5 bases, with 10 bases between. The CDR3 extends over 13 amino acids. Germline CDR1 MNHEY, CDR2 SVGEGT.

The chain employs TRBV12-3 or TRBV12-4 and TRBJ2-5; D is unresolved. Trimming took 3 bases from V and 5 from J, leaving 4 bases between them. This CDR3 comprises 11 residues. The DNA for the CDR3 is TGTGCCAGCAGTTTTGGGGAGACCCAGTACTTC. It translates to CASSFGETQYF.

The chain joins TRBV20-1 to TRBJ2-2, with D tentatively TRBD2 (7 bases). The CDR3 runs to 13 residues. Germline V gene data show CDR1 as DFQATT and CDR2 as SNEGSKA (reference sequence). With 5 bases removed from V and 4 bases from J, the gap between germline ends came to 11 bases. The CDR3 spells CSAGGAGTGELFF. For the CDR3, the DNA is TGCAGTGCTGGGGGGGCAGGCACCGGGGAGCTGTTTTTT.